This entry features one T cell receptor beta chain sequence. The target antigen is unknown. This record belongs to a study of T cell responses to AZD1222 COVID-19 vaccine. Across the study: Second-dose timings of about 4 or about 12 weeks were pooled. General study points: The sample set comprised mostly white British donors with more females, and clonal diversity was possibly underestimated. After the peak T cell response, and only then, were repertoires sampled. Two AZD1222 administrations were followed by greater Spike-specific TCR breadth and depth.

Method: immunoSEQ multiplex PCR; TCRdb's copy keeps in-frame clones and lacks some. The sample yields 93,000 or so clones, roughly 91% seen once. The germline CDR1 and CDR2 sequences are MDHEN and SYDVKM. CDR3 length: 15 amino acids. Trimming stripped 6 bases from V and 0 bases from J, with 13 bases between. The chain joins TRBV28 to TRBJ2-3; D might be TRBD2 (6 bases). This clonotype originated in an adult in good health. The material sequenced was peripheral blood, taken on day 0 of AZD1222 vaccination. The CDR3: CASSSRGASTDTQYF. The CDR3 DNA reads TGTGCCAGCAGCTCCCGCGGGGCTAGCACAGATACGCAGTATTTT.